The present TCR beta chain was sequenced within a study of human T cells and chemical hapten exposure. Study overall: Patch tests of 0.01% DPC on the upper back were read at 6 days.

Time point in this sample: patch test 3, about 24 weeks after DPC sensitization. As for treatment: therapeutic diphenylcyclopropenone sensitization with weekly scalp DPC. Total RNA came from unfractionated whole blood. This clonotype was detected only a few times. Unmatched junction bases numbered 10, after V lost 7 bases and J lost 10 bases. The CDR3 totals 14 residues. Germline V gene lookup returns CDR1 LNHDA and CDR2 SQIVND (reference sequence). TCRdb processed the RACE reads anew with MiXCR; each CDR3 protein has one entry. This sample yields around 40,000 distinct CDR3 sequences, of which 10% to 15% are seen a single time; around 2% belongs to the top ten.

The chain combines TRBV19 with TRBJ2-2; 9 nucleotides align to TRBD2. This receptor was taken from a woman aged 40 to 50 with alopecia areata. Some clones in this sample may be carry-over from other donors' samples. Sequences were derived from whole blood, sampled in connection with sensitization to the hapten diphenylcyclopropenone (DPC). CDR3 region: CASTPSGIRKELFF. CDR3 sequence (DNA): TGTGCCAGTACCCCTAGCGGGATTCGGAAGGAGCTGTTTTTT.